This T cell receptor beta chain comes out of a study of long-term antiretroviral therapy in people with HIV (dated 2022 in TCRdb). With regard to the full study: Collection of the earliest samples took place about a decade ahead of the 2015 WHO recommendation for immediate ART, at a time when ART was typically delayed until CD4 counts fell. This retrospective serial study examined whether starting ART and sustained HIV suppression were associated with changes in the composition and diversity of the TRB repertoire in peripheral blood. A total of some 210 cryopreserved PBMC samples were contributed to the cohort by 30 adults with confirmed HIV infection, with samples collected serially over a mean of 6 years (range 1-12). Among the approximately 30 participants with HIV, over nine were female. No cross-contamination during QIAcube processing was shown when test extractions of a monoclonal T-cell line were performed alongside 25 to 35 polyclonal samples.

Sequencing of the TRB variable region was done with the immunoSEQ hsTCRB v3.0 assay at survey level resolution. TRB sequencing targeted a depth of roughly 35,000-55,000 T-cell genomes per sample. An Illumina MiSeq with a v3 150-cycle kit was used to sequence the pooled TRB libraries. The original pipeline was this. Repertoire analysis ran in R within a reproducible Nextflow workflow covering QC, data transformation and analysis. Custom analyses were implemented in LymphoSeq2, an R package for AIRR-Seq data exploration. After excluding several samples that yielded fewer than 5000 total TRB sequences, 150 to 200 HIV repertoires remained for analysis. Among the roughly 190 retained HIV repertoires, 55 to 60 were collected before ART initiation and approximately 130 after ART initiation. Repertoires were downsampled to 5000 TRB nucleotide sequences, and summary statistics were averaged over 100 downsampling iterations. TRB sequences were retained for analysis only if CDR3 regions of at least seven amino acids were present. Diversity was assessed using a clonality score derived from Shannon entropy and using the Gini coefficient. Repertoire networks linked the top 5000 CDR3 amino acid sequences whenever two sequences differed by an edit distance of one. For TRB CDR3 amino acid sequences, antigen specificity groups and MHC restriction were predicted with GLIPH2. Known CMV, EBV, HIV or tissue antigen associations were flagged by matching CDR3 amino acid sequences against VDJdb and McPAS-TCR. Pre-ART, post-ART and control groups were compared with Wilcoxon signed-rank tests and Holm-Bonferroni correction. TCRdb took over this immuneACCESS table, retaining in-frame rearrangements with V and J assigned. Such tables are incomplete; in checked studies, under half of the missing clones stem from an unresolved V gene, and the remainder is unexplained. From that table come the V and J calls and clone size; the DNA was used to work out D and trimming. Within this sample are approximately 1,800 clones, with 80% to 90% of them counted one time only. The top ten clonotypes cover 3.5% of the sample.

Participants were included only if at least one PBMC sample before ART initiation and at least two post-ART samples were available. Every participant with HIV received treatment in the United States of America. Before DNA extraction, cryopreserved samples of roughly 0.85-10 million PBMC were thawed and washed. At the time of the earliest PBMC sample, participants with HIV were aged between roughly 23 and 60 years. Per participant, PBMC samples came from 1-4 timepoints prior to ART initiation and 2-8 timepoints following ART initiation, for a median of 7 samples. Serial HIV viral load, CD4+ T-cell count, ART history and demographic data were obtained for every participant. Using a Qiagen kit on a QIAcube, genomic DNA was extracted from unsorted PBMC, with samples processed in batches of 12. The investigation overall reported the following: Starting ART was linked to a significant rise in TRB diversity, yet even after long-term ART the diversity remained significantly lower than in transplant donor controls. Expanded TRB clones identified before ART initiation dominated the repertoire across all time points, though the dominance fluctuated and decreased in many PLHIV after ART. Inferences about post-ART repertoire changes were limited because no data were available on ART adherence, viral resistance or therapy changes. Because cell numbers in pre-ART samples were limited, unsorted PBMC were profiled instead of sorted CD4+ and CD8+ T cells. The samples span the years 2004 to 2017, and the ART regimens used at that time may not be as effective as current regimens. CDR3 length ranges in HIV repertoires were narrower than in controls, and network structure suggested an antigen-experienced repertoire with only a slight naive shift after ART. Owing to limited PBMC availability, only the TCR beta chain was sequenced, without alpha chain pairing.

A note on this clone: No antigen is known for it. Base qualities are missing; no much larger clone stands one base away.

This sequence was found in a woman between 50 and 59 years old with HIV. Sequenced here: unsorted PBMCs, sampled 0.7 years after starting antiretroviral therapy.

The CDR3 region has the sequence CASSVEGGLTSPLHF. The bases read TGTGCCAGCTCAGTCGAGGGGGGTCTTACATCACCCCTCCACTTT. The rearranged chain carries TRBV18 and TRBJ1-6; the best D guess is TRBD1, with 6 bases matching. The V and J ends are trimmed by 5 bases and 10 bases, leaving 18 bases between them. The germline V gene provides CDR1 KGHSH and CDR2 LQKENI. The CDR3 covers 15 residues, taking in both the cysteine and the phenylalanine. This entry keeps only the CDR3 DNA: 45 bases, framed from base 1.